The 17 T cell receptor beta chains below all came from one sample that was sequenced in a study of T cells in Graves' hyperthyroidism and ophthalmopathy. TCR beta CDR3 sequences were amplified from RNA transcripts. Using the HTBI primer set, a first-round RT-PCR was run on the TCR CDR3. TCRdb fed the multiplex PCR reads into MiXCR, producing one record per CDR3 protein. The repertoire consists of 750,000 to 950,000 distinct CDR3 sequences, with over 35% occurring once and the leading ten covering approximately 8.7%. The specimen was blood. These receptor sequences come from a man aged 18 to 29 with Graves' hyperthyroidism.

This clonotype was counted a few times. The chain couples TRBV28 to TRBJ1-4; 7 positions agree with TRBD1. The ends lost 6 bases at V and 8 bases at J; junction bases unmatched: 9. This CDR3 contains 14 residues. Germline values: CDR1 MDHEN, CDR2 SYDVKM. CDR3 region: CASREGTVSEKLFF. The DNA for the CDR3 is TGTGCCAGCAGGGAGGGGACAGTTTCCGAAAAACTGTTTTTT.

The CDR3 region has the DNA TGTGCCAGCAGTTCACCCGGGACAGGGGGCCCCCAGCATTTT. It encodes CASSSPGTGGPQHF. V and J are TRBV2 and TRBJ1-5; 12 bases fit TRBD1. The CDR3 sequence is 14 residues long. The V gene end was trimmed by 5 bases and the J gene end by 10 bases; junction bases not matched to a gene: 6. Germline V lookup: CDR1 SNHLY, CDR2 FYNNEI.

This chain links TRBV20-1 with TRBJ1-4; 8 nucleotides agree with TRBD1. Germline V gene data show CDR1 as DFQATT and CDR2 as SNEGSKA (reference sequence). This CDR3 region has 18 residues. V shed 2 bases, J shed 3 bases, and the junction held 14 bases outside the gene matches. The CDR3 coding sequence is TGCAGTGCTAGAAACCCGGAAGGACAGGGCTTCGCTAATGAAAAACTGTTTTTT. Its translation: CSARNPEGQGFANEKLFF.

CDR3 sequence (DNA): TGTGCCAGCAGCTACAATTCGAACACTGAAGCTTTCTTT. It specifies CASSYNSNTEAFF. V is TRBV12-3 or TRBV12-4 and J is TRBJ1-1; D ambiguous. The CDR3 consists of 13 residues. V was clipped by 6 bases and J by 1 base, with 9 bases between them.

This clonotype was counted once. Germline is not matched at one junction end, which may reflect a read error. The chain carries TRBV9 and TRBJ1-2, with D unclear. Germline loops: CDR1 SGDLS, CDR2 YYNGEE. This CDR3 spans 13 amino acids. CDR3 sequence reads: CASSVDTGGGYTF. The CDR3 DNA sequence: TGTGCCAGTAGCGTAGACACCGGCGGAGGCTACACCTTC.

V gene TRBV20-1 combines with J gene TRBJ1-5, with 7 bases that match TRBD1. The CDR3 length is 14 residues. V was pared by 3 bases and J by 3 bases, with 5 bases of the junction left unmatched. Germline V gene data show CDR1 as DFQATT and CDR2 as SNEGSKA (reference sequence). CDR3 loop: CSARETGNNQPQHF. The CDR3 DNA reads as TGCAGTGCTAGGGAGACAGGGAACAATCAGCCCCAGCATTTT.

This clonotype was counted a few times. The chain carries TRBV6-5 and TRBJ2-2, with TRBD1 matching 8 bases. Germline CDR1 and CDR2: MNHEY and SVGAGI. After removal of 6 bases from V and 7 bases from J, the junction contained 7 bases not matched to a gene. This CDR3 is built from 14 residues. Written as DNA, the CDR3 is TGTGCCAGCAGGCGACAGGGGCAGGGCGGGGAGCTGTTTTTT. Protein sequence: CASRRQGQGGELFF.

The chain joins TRBV11-2 to TRBJ1-4, with D maybe TRBD1 (5 bases). CDR1 and CDR2 (germline): SGHAT, FQNNGV. V lost 5 bases and J 0 bases, leaving 10 bases between the germline ends. This CDR3 comprises 15 residues. The CDR3 DNA reads as TGTGCCAGCAGCCCGACAGCGTCAACTAATGAAAAACTGTTTTTT. Translation gives CASSPTASTNEKLFF.

This clonotype was detected many times. The chain combines TRBV7-6 with TRBJ2-6, with no clear D. Germline V gives CDR1 SGHVS, CDR2 FNYEAQ. The CDR3 totals 16 residues. V shed 1 base and J shed 4 bases, with 11 bases lying between them. CDR3 protein: CASSLGGEVGANVLTF. The CDR3 DNA is TGTGCCAGCAGCTTAGGTGGCGAAGTCGGGGCCAACGTCCTGACTTTC.

This clonotype occurred a few times. This chain links TRBV6-5 with TRBJ1-1, with D maybe TRBD1 (6 bases). The CDR3 has 12 residues. The V and J ends lost 8 bases and 6 bases respectively, with 13 bases between them. CDR1 is MNHEY, CDR2 SVGAGI, per germline. Here the CDR3 reads CASLGRGPEAFF. The CDR3 region has the DNA TGTGCCAGCCTCGGCAGGGGTCCTGAAGCTTTCTTT.

The V and J genes are TRBV7-9 and TRBJ1-4; D possibly corresponds to TRBD1 (5 bases). This CDR3 has 14 residues. V was cut by 1 base and J by 7 bases, with 10 bases left in between. CDR1 is SEHNR, CDR2 FQNEAQ, per germline (reference sequence). Here the CDR3 reads CASSLGSGSEKLFF. In DNA, the CDR3 is TGTGCCAGCAGCTTAGGGTCAGGGAGTGAAAAACTGTTTTTT. Complete variable domain (other parts from reference TRBV7-9 and TRBJ1-4): DTGVSQNPRHKITKRGQNVTFRCDPISEHNRLYWYRQTLGQGPEFLTYFQNEAQLEKSRLLSDRFSAERPKGSFSTLEIQRTEQGDSAMYLCASSLGSGSEKLFFGSGTQLSVL.

The chain employs TRBV20-1 and TRBJ1-6; D unclear. This CDR3 has 18 residues. CDR1 is DFQATT and CDR2 is SNEGSKA in the germline V gene (reference sequence). V lost 0 bases and J 0 bases, leaving 15 bases between the germline ends. The DNA of the CDR3 is TGCAGTGCTAGAGATCTTCTTAGGCTCAGCTCCTATAATTCACCCCTCCACTTT. Amino acids: CSARDLLRLSSYNSPLHF.

This clonotype was picked up one time. V usage is TRBV29-1 and J usage is TRBJ2-1, with D tentatively TRBD1 (6 bases). The CDR3 is 16 residues long. Germline CDR1 SQVTM, CDR2 ANQGSEA. V lost 2 bases and J 8 bases, leaving 22 bases between the germline ends. In DNA form, the CDR3 reads TGCAGCGTTGAAACAGACGGGGCAGGGGAGTGGGATGAGCAGTTCTTC. It yields the protein CSVETDGAGEWDEQFF.

The chain carries TRBV25-1 and TRBJ1-3; the D gene is possibly TRBD1 (5 bases). Germline V CDR1 and CDR2: MGHDK, SYGVNS. V lost 1 base, J lost 4 bases, and 14 bases lay in between. CDR3 length equals 16 residues. CDR3 amino acids: CASSESGSSSGNTIYF. The CDR3 DNA reads TGTGCCAGCAGTGAATCAGGGAGTTCGTCGGGAAACACCATATATTTT.

The rearrangement uses TRBV28 and TRBJ2-2; D is possibly TRBD2 (6 bases). The V gene's germline CDR1 is MDHEN and CDR2 SYDVKM. Deletions cut 6 bases from V and 7 bases from J, with 18 bases between. There are 15 residues in the CDR3. CDR3 nucleotides: TGTGCCAGCAGGCCTCCTAGCGTCCCCCGCGGGGAGCTGTTTTTT. The encoded protein is CASRPPSVPRGELFF.

This clonotype was picked up one time. Just one base apart from a much larger clone, this may be a read error. The chain uses TRBV9 and TRBJ1-6; D unclear. Germline V CDR1 and CDR2: SGDLS, YYNGEE. V lost 0 bases and J 5 bases, leaving 9 bases between the germline ends. The CDR3 contains 15 residues. The CDR3, as DNA: TGTGCCAGCAGCGTAGGAGCCACACATAATTCACCCCTCCACTTT. It codes for CASSVGATHNSPLHF.

This chain links TRBV20-1 with TRBJ1-1; no definite D call. Trimming left V 2 bases short and J 1 base short, with 20 bases between. CDR3 length: 17 residues. Per germline, CDR1 DFQATT and CDR2 SNEGSKA (reference sequence). The CDR3 DNA follows: TGCAGTGCTAGACTTGGGTGGGCTCCGAGGAGGAACACTGAAGCTTTCTTT. Amino acids: CSARLGWAPRRNTEAFF.